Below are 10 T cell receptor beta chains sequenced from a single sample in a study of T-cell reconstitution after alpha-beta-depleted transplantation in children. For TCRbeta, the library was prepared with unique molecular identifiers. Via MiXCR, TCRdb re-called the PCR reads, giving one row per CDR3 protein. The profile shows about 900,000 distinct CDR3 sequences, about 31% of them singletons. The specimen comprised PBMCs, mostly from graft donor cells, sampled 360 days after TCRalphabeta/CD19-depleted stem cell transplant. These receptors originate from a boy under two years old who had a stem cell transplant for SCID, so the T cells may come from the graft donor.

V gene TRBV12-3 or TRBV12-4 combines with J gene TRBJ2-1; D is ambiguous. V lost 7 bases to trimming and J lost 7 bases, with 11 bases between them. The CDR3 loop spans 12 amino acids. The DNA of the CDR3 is TGTGCCAGCACCTCGAGCAGGAATGAGCAGTTCTTC. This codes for CASTSSRNEQFF.

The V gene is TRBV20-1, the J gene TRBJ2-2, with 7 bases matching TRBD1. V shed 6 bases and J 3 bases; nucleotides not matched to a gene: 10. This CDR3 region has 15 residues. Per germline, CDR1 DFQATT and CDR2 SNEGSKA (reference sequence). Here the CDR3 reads CSALSGGHYTGELFF. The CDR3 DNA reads TGCAGTGCCTTATCAGGGGGTCATTACACCGGGGAGCTGTTTTTT.

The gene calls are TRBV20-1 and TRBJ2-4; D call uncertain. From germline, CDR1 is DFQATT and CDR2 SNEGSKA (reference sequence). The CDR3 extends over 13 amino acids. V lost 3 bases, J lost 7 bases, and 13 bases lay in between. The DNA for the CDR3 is TGCAGTGCTAGCCAGTCCTCCGGGAACATTCAGTACTTC. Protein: CSASQSSGNIQYF.

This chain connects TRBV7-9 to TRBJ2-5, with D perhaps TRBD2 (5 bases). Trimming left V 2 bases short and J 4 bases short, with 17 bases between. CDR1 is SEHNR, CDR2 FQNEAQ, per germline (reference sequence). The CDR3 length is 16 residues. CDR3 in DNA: TGTGCCAGCAGCTTACCCTTCAAGTTTGGGAGAGAGACCCAGTACTTC. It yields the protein CASSLPFKFGRETQYF.

CDR3 sequence reads: CASSLDGTRNEKLFF. CDR3 in DNA: TGCGCCAGCAGCTTGGATGGCACCCGGAATGAAAAACTGTTTTTT. J is TRBJ1-4 and V is TRBV5-1; D ambiguous. Germline V lookup: CDR1 SGHRS, CDR2 YFSETQ. There are 15 residues in the CDR3. V was clipped by 0 bases and J by 5 bases, with 11 bases between them.

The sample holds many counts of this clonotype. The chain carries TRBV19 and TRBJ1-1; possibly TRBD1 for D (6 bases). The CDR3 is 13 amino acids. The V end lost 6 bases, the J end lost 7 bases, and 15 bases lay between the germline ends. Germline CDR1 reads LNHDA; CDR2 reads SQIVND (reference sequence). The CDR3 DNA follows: TGTGCCAGTAGACAAGGACAGTACTATGAAGCTTTCTTT. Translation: CASRQGQYYEAFF.

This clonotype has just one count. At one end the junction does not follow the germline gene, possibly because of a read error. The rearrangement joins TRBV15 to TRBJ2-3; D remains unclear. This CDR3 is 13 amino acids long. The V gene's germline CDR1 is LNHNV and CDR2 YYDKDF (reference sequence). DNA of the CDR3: TGTGCCACCAGCTCCCGCAACACAGATACGGAGTATTTT. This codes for CATSSRNTDTEYF. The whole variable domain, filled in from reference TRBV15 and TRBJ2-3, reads DAMVIQNPRYQVTQFGKPVTLSCSQTLNHNVMYWYQQKSSQAPKLLFHYYDKDFNNEADTPDNFQSRRPNTSFCFLDIRSPGLGDTAMYLCATSSRNTDTEYFGPGTRLTVL.

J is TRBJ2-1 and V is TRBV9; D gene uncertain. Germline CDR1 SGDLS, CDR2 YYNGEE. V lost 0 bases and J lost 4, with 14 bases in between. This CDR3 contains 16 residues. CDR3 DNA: TGTGCCAGCAGCGTAGTTGGCAGAAAATCATACAATGAGCAGTTCTTC. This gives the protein CASSVVGRKSYNEQFF.

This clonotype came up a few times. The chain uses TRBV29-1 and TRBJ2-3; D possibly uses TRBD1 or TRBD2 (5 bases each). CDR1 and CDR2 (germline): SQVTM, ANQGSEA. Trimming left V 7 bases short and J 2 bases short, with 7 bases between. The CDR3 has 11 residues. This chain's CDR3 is CSGGTTDTQYF. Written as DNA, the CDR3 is TGCAGCGGGGGGACCACAGATACGCAGTATTTT.

The CDR3, as DNA: TGTGCCATCAGGGAGGACAGGGTCCTGGATTCACCCCTCCACTTT. Translation gives CAIREDRVLDSPLHF. This rearrangement joins TRBV10-3 to TRBJ1-6; 8 bases are a match to TRBD1. The CDR3 is 15 residues long. Germline trimming cut 6 bases from V and 8 bases from J; bases unmatched to any gene: 9. Germline loops: CDR1 ENHRY, CDR2 SYGVKD.